This TCR beta chain was obtained from a study of blood T cell repertoires in COVID-19. Study context: T cells, B-cell-depleted T cells, or PBMCs provided the cDNA or gDNA that served as material.

CDR3 length equals 17 residues. V dropped 1 base and J dropped 2 bases, with 16 bases sitting between them. Germline CDR1 reads KGHDR; CDR2 reads SFDVKD. TCRdb's table, derived via immunoSEQ multiplex PCR, lists solely in-frame clones and lacks some. The data show 100,000 to 150,000 clones, with about four fifths seen just once and approximately 18% held by the top ten. Sequenced material: peripheral blood. The chain links TRBV24-1 to TRBJ1-1; D may be TRBD1 (6 bases). The origin of this receptor is a woman of 80 years or more with acute or convalescent COVID-19. The CDR3 loop is CATSDFGDIQTNTEAFF. CDR3 nucleotide sequence: TGTGCCACCAGTGATTTCGGGGACATTCAGACCAACACTGAAGCTTTCTTT.